These 13 T cell receptor beta chains originate from one sample sequenced in a study of blood T cell repertoires in COVID-19. Only in-frame clones appear in the TCRdb table, and some are missing; sequencing was by immunoSEQ multiplex PCR. The sample carries tens of thousands of clones, more than 85% recorded once. Sequencing was done on a sample of peripheral blood. The receptors were sampled from a man in his fifties with acute or convalescent COVID-19.

J is TRBJ1-5 and V is TRBV24-1; 11 nucleotides match TRBD1. The CDR3 spans 18 residues. Germline CDR1 reads KGHDR; CDR2 reads SFDVKD. Unmatched junction bases numbered 13, after V lost 6 bases and J lost 4 bases. CDR3 in DNA: TGTGCCACCAGTTCGCCCTTTCTCGGACAGGGGGCGAATCAGCCCCAGCATTTT. It yields the protein CATSSPFLGQGANQPQHF.

The V call is TRBV19, the J call TRBJ1-2; maybe TRBD1 (5 bases). The germline V gene encodes CDR1 LNHDA and CDR2 SQIVND (reference sequence). The CDR3 spans 13 residues. V lost 10 bases to trimming and J lost 2 bases, with 14 bases between them. As DNA, the CDR3 is TGTGCCACTCGCAAGGACATGAACTATGGCTACACCTTC. Residues: CATRKDMNYGYTF.

The genes are TRBV3-1 (or the pseudogene TRBV3-2) and TRBJ1-6; tentative D call: TRBD1 (5 bases). Germline values: CDR1 LGHDT, CDR2 YNNKEL (reference sequence). Trimming shortened V by 4 bases and J by 7 bases, and 14 bases separated the two germline ends. The CDR3 has 15 amino acids. CDR3: CASSRDSIRNSPLHF. In DNA, the CDR3 is TGTGCCAGCAGCCGTGACAGCATCCGCAATTCACCCCTCCACTTT.

V gene TRBV19 combines with J gene TRBJ2-1; 9 nucleotides agree with TRBD2. Germline values: CDR1 LNHDA, CDR2 SQIVND (reference sequence). V shed 5 bases and J 6 bases; nucleotides not matched to a gene: 11. The CDR3 totals 16 residues. CDR3 sequence: CASSAVWAGGLNEQFF. CDR3 nucleotide sequence: TGTGCCAGTAGTGCCGTCTGGGCGGGGGGGCTCAATGAGCAGTTCTTC.

This sequence joins TRBV4-1 and TRBJ1-5; D gene unclear. The CDR3 runs 13 residues. Trimming stripped 6 bases from V and 4 bases from J, with 10 bases between. Germline CDR1 reads MGHRA; CDR2 reads YSYEKL. The CDR3 sequence: CASSPVANQPQHF. DNA of the CDR3: TGCGCCAGCAGTCCAGTAGCAAATCAGCCCCAGCATTTT.

This sequence joins TRBV11-2 and TRBJ1-1, with unresolved D. The V gene lost 5 bases and the J gene lost 8 bases, with 18 bases spanning the gap. The CDR3 loop spans 14 amino acids. Per germline, CDR1 SGHAT and CDR2 FQNNGV. As DNA, the CDR3 is TGTGCCAGCAGCCCCGCGTTCCTGAGACTAGAAGCTTTCTTT. Its translation is CASSPAFLRLEAFF.

The chain joins TRBV1 to TRBJ1-1; the table assigns TRBD1, which was not confirmed against the DNA. TRBV1 is a pseudogene. The CDR3 runs to 15 residues. The CDR3 DNA follows: TGCACCAGCAGCCAAGATCGAGGAGGGGGCCCTGAAGCTTTCTTT. Translated: CTSSQDRGGGPEAFF.

J is TRBJ2-1 and V is TRBV5-1; a possible D gene is TRBD2 (6 bases). CDR1 is SGHRS and CDR2 is YFSETQ in the germline V gene. The CDR3 spans 13 residues. Trimming removed 0 bases at V and 10 bases at J, with 11 bases between. CDR3 sequence: CASSLVVGGEQFF. The CDR3 DNA reads TGCGCCAGCAGCTTGGTCGTCGGGGGAGAGCAGTTCTTC.

V usage is TRBV2 and J usage is TRBJ1-2; tentatively, D is TRBD1 (6 bases). The CDR3 has 13 amino acids. Trimming shortened V by 8 bases and J by 4 bases, and 14 bases separated the two germline ends. Looked up from germline, CDR1 is SNHLY and CDR2 is FYNNEI. CDR3: CASRTAWVYGYTF. The CDR3 DNA is TGTGCCAGCCGGACAGCCTGGGTCTATGGCTACACCTTC.

The genes are TRBV20-1 and TRBJ2-4; the D is unclear. CDR1 and CDR2 from the germline V gene are DFQATT and SNEGSKA (reference sequence). The V end was cut by 7 bases, the J end by 0 bases, with 4 bases between. The CDR3 loop spans 11 amino acids. CDR3 sequence (DNA): TGCAGTGTCGTAGCCAAAAACATTCAGTACTTC. Translated, it gives CSVVAKNIQYF.

The rearrangement joins TRBV5-1 to TRBJ2-2, with D possibly being TRBD2 (5 bases). Per the germline V gene, CDR1 is SGHRS and CDR2 is YFSETQ. Trimming left V 4 bases short and J 7 bases short, with 11 bases between. The CDR3 has 13 amino acids. In nucleotides, the CDR3 is TGCGCCAGCAGCACAGTCGGAGGCGGGGAGCTGTTTTTT. Protein product: CASSTVGGGELFF.

The V call is TRBV7-2, the J call TRBJ2-3; 13 bases fit TRBD2. This CDR3 is 15 amino acids long. The V and J ends lost 3 bases and 4 bases, in that order; junction bases with no gene match: 1. Germline CDR1 and CDR2: SGHTA and FQGNSA. The CDR3 region has the DNA TGTGCCAGCAGCTTCACTAGCGGGGGGGCAGATACGCAGTATTTT. As protein: CASSFTSGGADTQYF.

The CDR3 DNA follows: TGTGCCAGCAGCCTAAGGAGGGATAGTAGGGGAGCTGAGCAGTTCTTC. It encodes CASSLRRDSRGAEQFF. The V and J genes are TRBV7-2 and TRBJ2-1, with D possibly being TRBD2 (6 bases). Trimming cost V 5 bases and J 9 bases, with 23 bases left between them. Germline V CDR1 and CDR2: SGHTA, FQGNSA. The CDR3 runs to 16 residues.